This T cell receptor (beta chain) was captured in a study of cytomegalovirus exposure and HLA in healthy donors. Trimming removed 1 base at V and 4 bases at J, with 8 bases between. The CDR3 runs to 13 residues. Germline loops: CDR1 LGHNA, CDR2 YSLEER. Both 60 Vbeta primers and 13 Jbeta primers went into the PCR. TCRdb keeps only in-frame clones here, not all; method: immunoSEQ multiplex PCR. The sample contains a few hundred thousand clones, approximately 83% of which appear only once. Sequenced material: PBMCs. The sequence was obtained from a girl aged 10-17 years in good health and CMV-seronegative. The J gene is TRBJ2-7, the V gene TRBV4-3; no clear D gene. The CDR3 here is CASSQGLRYEQYF. The CDR3 region has the DNA TGCGCCAGCAGCCAAGGCCTACGGTACGAGCAGTACTTC.